These 27 T cell receptor beta chains came from one sample sequenced in a study of CD8 T cell repertoires and HIV-1 epitope variants. Clones were sequenced by immunoSEQ multiplex PCR, and TCRdb holds only the in-frame ones, with some missing. The repertoire holds 5,500 or so clones, with less than 70% as singletons. What these receptors recognize is not known. The sequencing sample was made of cultured CD8+ T cells derived from PBMCs. Every receptor here comes from a male donor with HIV.

The chain links TRBV5-8 to TRBJ2-3; 10 nucleotides line up with TRBD1. This CDR3 spans 15 amino acids. The V gene's germline CDR1 is SGHTS and CDR2 YDEGEE. The trim removed 3 bases at V and 1 base at J, leaving 2 bases unmatched. The CDR3 DNA reads as TGTGCCAGCAGCTCCGGGACAGGGGGCACAGATACGCAGTATTTT. Protein product: CASSSGTGGTDTQYF.

The rearrangement links TRBV4-2 to TRBJ2-5, with 12 positions matching TRBD2. Looked up from germline, CDR1 is LGHNA and CDR2 is YNFKEQ. This CDR3 has 16 amino acids. J gave up 5 bases and V 0 bases, and 4 bases lay outside the gene matches. The CDR3 DNA sequence: TGTGCCAGCAGCCAAGATCTAGCGGGGGGGCAGGAGACCCAGTACTTC. It encodes CASSQDLAGGQETQYF.

This clone occurred a few times. This chain joins TRBV1 and TRBJ2-2; no check of the table's D call, TRBD1, against the DNA was made. TRBV1 corresponds to a pseudogene. The CDR3 totals 15 residues. CDR3 region: CTSSQGTGGTGELFF. CDR3 nucleotides: TGCACCAGCAGCCAAGGGACAGGGGGCACCGGGGAGCTGTTTTTT.

The chain is built from TRBV9 and TRBJ2-7, with D possibly matching TRBD1 (6 bases). Germline CDR1 SGDLS, CDR2 YYNGEE. V was pared by 0 bases and J by 3 bases, with 10 bases between. This CDR3 is built from 14 residues. DNA of the CDR3: TGTGCCAGCAGCGTAGGAACAGGGCTCTACGAGCAGTACTTC. Protein: CASSVGTGLYEQYF.

The gene calls are TRBV7-9 and TRBJ2-1, with D unclear. The germline V gene has CDR1 SEHNR and CDR2 FQNEAQ (reference sequence). V gave up 5 bases and J gave up 0 bases, with 11 bases separating them. CDR3 length equals 15 residues. The CDR3 loop reads CASSLDSSSYNEQFF. Written as DNA, the CDR3 is TGTGCCAGCAGCCTAGACTCTAGCTCCTACAATGAGCAGTTCTTC. The whole variable domain, remainder taken from reference TRBV7-9 and TRBJ2-1, is DTGVSQNPRHKITKRGQNVTFRCDPISEHNRLYWYRQTLGQGPEFLTYFQNEAQLEKSRLLSDRFSAERPKGSFSTLEIQRTEQGDSAMYLCASSLDSSSYNEQFFGPGTRLTVL.

This clone was seen once. The chain's CDR3 is CASSGALAGLDFETQYF. The CDR3 region has the DNA TGTGCCAGCAGTGGTGCGCTAGCGGGATTGGATTTCGAGACCCAGTACTTC. This chain uses TRBV2 with TRBJ2-5, with 9 bases fitting TRBD2. V lost 4 bases, J lost 5 bases, and 14 bases stayed unmatched. CDR3 length: 17 amino acids. Germline V lookup: CDR1 SNHLY, CDR2 FYNNEI.

Only one count was recorded for this clone. The CDR3: CASSLKGYPTGTYGYTF. In nucleotides, the CDR3 is TGTGCCAGCAGTTTAAAGGGGTATCCCACAGGGACCTATGGCTACACCTTC. The chain uses TRBV27 and TRBJ1-2, with D tentatively TRBD1 (6 bases). The CDR3 has 17 amino acids. CDR1 and CDR2 from the germline V gene are MNHEY and SMNVEV (reference sequence). V was cut by 2 bases and J by 4 bases, with 20 bases left in between.

This chain joins TRBV27 and TRBJ1-2; unclear D gene. CDR1 and CDR2 from the germline V gene are MNHEY and SMNVEV (reference sequence). Between the trimmed V and J ends, which lost 5 bases and 2 bases, there was a span of 9 bases. There are 13 residues in the CDR3. CDR3 region: CASSHPNNYGYTF. CDR3 nucleotide sequence: TGTGCCAGCAGTCACCCGAACAACTATGGCTACACCTTC.

The J gene is TRBJ2-3, the V gene TRBV6-5; 9 nucleotides match TRBD2. The trim removed 4 bases at V and 0 bases at J, leaving 2 bases unmatched. There are 15 residues in the CDR3. Germline CDR1 reads MNHEY; CDR2 reads SVGAGI. CDR3 residues: CASSSTSGSTDTQYF. The DNA of the CDR3 is TGTGCCAGCAGTTCGACTAGCGGAAGCACAGATACGCAGTATTTT.

This clone was recorded once. The gene calls are TRBV19 and TRBJ1-1, with TRBD1 as a possible D gene (5 bases). Trimming shortened V by 3 bases and J by 5 bases, and 10 bases separated the two germline ends. Per germline, CDR1 LNHDA and CDR2 SQIVND (reference sequence). The CDR3 is made up of 13 amino acids. DNA for the CDR3: TGTGCCAGTAGTATCGCAGGGATGACTGAAGCTTTCTTT. This gives the protein CASSIAGMTEAFF.

The rearrangement joins TRBV28 to TRBJ1-6; D is perhaps TRBD1 (5 bases). Trimming removed 7 bases at V and 9 bases at J, with 16 bases between. CDR3 length: 14 amino acids. CDR1 is MDHEN and CDR2 is SYDVKM in the germline V gene. This CDR3 is CASTLRQGFSPLHF. Written as DNA, the CDR3 is TGTGCCAGCACCCTGCGGCAGGGATTTTCACCCCTCCACTTT.

This rearrangement joins TRBV7-6 to TRBJ2-7; D not certain. Between the trimmed V and J ends, which lost 2 bases and 1 base, there was a span of 9 bases. The CDR3 is made up of 14 amino acids. In germline, CDR1 is SGHVS, CDR2 FNYEAQ. The CDR3: CASSLLDGSYEQYF. The CDR3 DNA reads TGTGCCAGCAGCTTACTGGACGGATCCTACGAGCAGTACTTC. Together with reference TRBV7-6 and TRBJ2-7, the CDR3 gives the full variable domain: GAGVSQSPRYKVTKRGQDVALRCDPISGHVSLYWYRQALGQGPEFLTYFNYEAQQDKSGLPNDRFSAERPEGSISTLTIQRTEQRDSAMYRCASSLLDGSYEQYFGPGTRLTVT.

The J gene is TRBJ2-1, the V gene TRBV5-6; 8 bases line up with TRBD1. CDR1 and CDR2 (germline): SGHDT, YYEEEE. The trim removed 4 bases at V and 8 bases at J, leaving 11 bases unmatched. The CDR3 extends over 15 amino acids. DNA of the CDR3: TGTGCCAGCAGCAAGCAGGGGGCAGCCCCGTATGAGCAGTTCTTC. Residues: CASSKQGAAPYEQFF.

This clone was seen only once. V gene TRBV28 combines with J gene TRBJ1-5; D is possibly TRBD1 (6 bases). The CDR3 contains 14 residues. Trimming pared 8 bases from V and 6 bases from J, leaving 17 bases between. From germline, CDR1 is MDHEN and CDR2 SYDVKM. The CDR3 nucleotides read TGTGCCAGCCAAGGTGGGGGCAATGGTCAGCCCCAGCATTTT. This sequence encodes CASQGGGNGQPQHF.

The chain uses TRBV11-2 and TRBJ2-2; D may match TRBD1 or TRBD2 (6 bases each). Germline V CDR1 and CDR2: SGHAT, FQNNGV. V dropped 4 bases and J dropped 1 base, with 16 bases sitting between them. The length of the CDR3 is 17 residues. As DNA, the CDR3 is TGTGCCAGCAGCTCTAATTTTGGGGGGCTGAACACCGGGGAGCTGTTTTTT. Its protein product is CASSSNFGGLNTGELFF.

There are a few counts of this clone. The chain joins TRBV4-3 to TRBJ1-2, with D tentatively TRBD1 (5 bases). V gave up 2 bases and J gave up 6 bases, with 13 bases separating them. CDR1 is LGHNA, CDR2 YSLEER, per germline. This CDR3 is built from 14 residues. CDR3: CASSQSSGKDGYTF. CDR3 bases: TGCGCCAGCAGCCAATCCTCAGGGAAAGATGGCTACACCTTC.

V gene TRBV10-3 combines with J gene TRBJ2-5; 11 nucleotides match TRBD1. Trimming cost V 3 bases and J 5 bases; bases outside gene matches: 8. The V gene's germline CDR1 is ENHRY and CDR2 SYGVKD. The CDR3 extends over 16 amino acids. The CDR3 DNA sequence: TGTGCCATCAGTGACCCCGGACAGGGGGCCGGGGAGACCCAGTACTTC. Protein sequence: CAISDPGQGAGETQYF.

This clone appeared once. The gene calls are TRBV28 and TRBJ2-3, with no clear D. The V end was cut by 2 bases, the J end by 0 bases, with 6 bases between. The CDR3 spans 14 residues. Germline CDR1 MDHEN, CDR2 SYDVKM. The CDR3 sequence is CASSLIGSTDTQYF. The CDR3 region has the DNA TGTGCCAGCAGTTTAATCGGGAGCACAGATACGCAGTATTTT.

This clone was recorded a few times. The junction departs from germline at one end; a sequencing error may be responsible. J is TRBJ1-5 and V is TRBV4-1; no firm D call. Germline V gene data show CDR1 as MGHRA and CDR2 as YSYEKL. This CDR3 is built from 15 residues. Written as DNA, the CDR3 is TGCGCCAGCAGCGAAGAATGGGGATTAAATCAGCCCCAGCATTTT. Protein product: CASSEEWGLNQPQHF.

CDR3 nucleotide sequence: TGTGCCAGCAGTCCCGGGGAGGGCCAGGGCAAGCAGTACTTC. The encoded protein is CASSPGEGQGKQYF. The chain carries TRBV28 and TRBJ2-7, with TRBD2 matching 7 bases. Germline V gene data show CDR1 as MDHEN and CDR2 as SYDVKM. The junction had 12 bases not matched to a gene; V was cut back by 5 bases and J by 8 bases. The CDR3 runs 14 residues.

The V gene is TRBV13, the J gene TRBJ2-7; D ambiguous. Germline V lookup: CDR1 PRHDT, CDR2 FYEKMQ (reference sequence). V was clipped by 5 bases and J by 1 base, with 6 bases between them. This CDR3 has 12 residues. The CDR3 reads CASSRLSYEQYF. DNA for the CDR3: TGTGCCAGCAGCCGCTTATCCTACGAGCAGTACTTC.

V usage is TRBV6-5 and J usage is TRBJ2-1; the match to TRBD2 covers 10 bases. Germline V gene data show CDR1 as MNHEY and CDR2 as SVGAGI. The J segment lost 7 bases and the V segment lost 0 bases, leaving 6 bases of the junction unmatched. The CDR3 loop spans 16 amino acids. For the CDR3, the DNA is TGTGCCAGCAGTTACTCACCTAGCGGGAGTAGGAATGAGCAGTTCTTC. The encoded protein is CASSYSPSGSRNEQFF.

This clone is medium-sized in the sample. The chain couples TRBV2 to TRBJ1-1; unclear D gene. The CDR3 has 13 residues. The germline V gene has CDR1 SNHLY and CDR2 FYNNEI. Trimming took 8 bases from V and 0 from J, leaving 10 bases between them. The CDR3 region has the DNA TGTGCCAGCCGTGGAATTATGAACACTGAAGCTTTCTTT. Amino acid sequence: CASRGIMNTEAFF.

The chain is built from TRBV7-6 and TRBJ2-1; D call uncertain. The CDR3 sequence is 13 residues long. Per the germline V gene, CDR1 is SGHVS and CDR2 is FNYEAQ. The V gene lost 1 base and the J gene lost 9 bases, with 10 bases spanning the gap. CDR3 nucleotides: TGTGCCAGCAGCTTAGACGGTGCCAGTGAGCAGTTCTTC. It translates to CASSLDGASEQFF.

In this sample, this clone turned up once. The rearrangement uses TRBV7-2 and TRBJ2-7; D is uncertain. The CDR3 totals 15 residues. CDR1 and CDR2 from the germline V gene are SGHTA and FQGNSA. Trimming took 1 base from V and 1 from J, leaving 11 bases between them. CDR3 nucleotides: TGTGCCAGCAGCTTAGGCGGCCAATCGTCCTACGAGCAGTACTTC. It is translated as CASSLGGQSSYEQYF.

The chain employs TRBV25-1 and TRBJ1-1; no clear D. This CDR3 spans 14 amino acids. V lost 4 bases to trimming and J lost 4 bases, with 13 bases between them. Germline CDR1 reads MGHDK; CDR2 reads SYGVNS. The CDR3 here is CASSAFSLGTEAFF. The DNA for the CDR3 is TGTGCCAGCAGTGCGTTTTCCCTCGGCACTGAAGCTTTCTTT.

The chain uses TRBV7-8 and TRBJ2-6, with a weak D call TRBD1 (5 bases). The germline V and J ends were trimmed by 5 bases and 0 bases, with 20 bases remaining between them. Germline V gene sequence: CDR1 SGHVS, CDR2 FQNEAQ. There are 19 residues in the CDR3. CDR3 nucleotides: TGTGCCAGCAGCCACCCGCGAGACAGCATAAGCTCTGGGGCCAACGTCCTGACTTTC. Protein sequence: CASSHPRDSISSGANVLTF.